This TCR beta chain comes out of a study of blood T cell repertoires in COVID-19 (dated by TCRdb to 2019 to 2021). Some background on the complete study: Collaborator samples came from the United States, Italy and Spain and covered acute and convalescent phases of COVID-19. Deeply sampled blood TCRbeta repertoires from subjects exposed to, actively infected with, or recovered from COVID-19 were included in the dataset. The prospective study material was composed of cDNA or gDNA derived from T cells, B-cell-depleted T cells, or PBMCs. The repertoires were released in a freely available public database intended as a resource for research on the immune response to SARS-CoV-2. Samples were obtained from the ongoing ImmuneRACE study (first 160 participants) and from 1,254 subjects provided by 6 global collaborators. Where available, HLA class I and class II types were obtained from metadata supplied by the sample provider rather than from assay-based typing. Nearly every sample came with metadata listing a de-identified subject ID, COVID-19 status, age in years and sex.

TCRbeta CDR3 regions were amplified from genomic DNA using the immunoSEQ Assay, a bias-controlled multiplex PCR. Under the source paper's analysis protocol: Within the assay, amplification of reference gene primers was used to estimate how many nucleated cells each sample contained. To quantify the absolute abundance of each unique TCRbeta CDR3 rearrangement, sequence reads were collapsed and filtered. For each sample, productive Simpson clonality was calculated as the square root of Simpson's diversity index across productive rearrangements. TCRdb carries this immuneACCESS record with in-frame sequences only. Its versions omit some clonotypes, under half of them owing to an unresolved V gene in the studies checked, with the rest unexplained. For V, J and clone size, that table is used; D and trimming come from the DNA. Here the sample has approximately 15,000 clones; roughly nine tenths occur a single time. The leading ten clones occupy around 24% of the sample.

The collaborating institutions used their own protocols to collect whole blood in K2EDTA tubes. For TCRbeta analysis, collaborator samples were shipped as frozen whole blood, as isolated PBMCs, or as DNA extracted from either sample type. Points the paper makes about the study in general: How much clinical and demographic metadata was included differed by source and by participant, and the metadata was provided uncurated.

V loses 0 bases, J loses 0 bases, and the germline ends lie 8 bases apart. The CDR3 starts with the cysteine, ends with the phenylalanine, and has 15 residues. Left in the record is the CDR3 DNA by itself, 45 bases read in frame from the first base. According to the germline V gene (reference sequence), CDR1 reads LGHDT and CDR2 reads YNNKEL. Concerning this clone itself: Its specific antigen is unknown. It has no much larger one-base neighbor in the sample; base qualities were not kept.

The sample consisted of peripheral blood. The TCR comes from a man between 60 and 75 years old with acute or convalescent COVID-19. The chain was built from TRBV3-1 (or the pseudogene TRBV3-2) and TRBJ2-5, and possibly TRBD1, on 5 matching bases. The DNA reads TGTGCCAGCAGCCAAGATGGCAGGGACCAAGAGACCCAGTACTTC. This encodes CASSQDGRDQETQYF.